Sequencing of this T cell receptor beta chain was carried out in a study of tumor-infiltrating lymphocytes in oesophageal squamous cell carcinoma. V shed 2 bases, J shed 6 bases, and the junction held 6 bases outside the gene matches. This CDR3 comprises 16 residues. Using its own MiXCR run on the PCR reads, TCRdb lists one record per CDR3 protein. This table holds 8,500 to 11,000 distinct CDR3 sequences, 63% found once. The sequence was collected from a female donor with esophageal squamous cell carcinoma. This chain links TRBV12-3 or TRBV12-4 with TRBJ2-1, with 11 bases identical to TRBD1. The sequenced sample was esophageal tumor tissue. CDR3 protein: CASSLRRTGGLNEQFF. The DNA of the CDR3 is TGTGCCAGCAGTTTACGGAGGACAGGGGGCCTCAATGAGCAGTTCTTC.